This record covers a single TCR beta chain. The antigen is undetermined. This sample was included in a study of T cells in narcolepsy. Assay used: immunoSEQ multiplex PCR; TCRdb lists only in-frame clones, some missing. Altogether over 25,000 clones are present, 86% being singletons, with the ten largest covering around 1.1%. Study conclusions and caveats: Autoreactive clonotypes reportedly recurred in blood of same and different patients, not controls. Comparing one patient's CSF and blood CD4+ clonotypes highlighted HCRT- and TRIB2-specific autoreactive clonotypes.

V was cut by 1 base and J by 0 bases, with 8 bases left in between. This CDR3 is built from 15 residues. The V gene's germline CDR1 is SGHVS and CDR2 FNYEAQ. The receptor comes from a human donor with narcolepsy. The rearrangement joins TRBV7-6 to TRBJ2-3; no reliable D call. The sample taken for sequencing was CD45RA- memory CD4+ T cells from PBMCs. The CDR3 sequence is CASSLGGTSTDTQYF. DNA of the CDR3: TGTGCCAGCAGCTTAGGGGGTACTAGCACAGATACGCAGTATTTT.